This entry features one TCR beta chain sequence. The CDR3 has 14 residues. Looked up from germline, CDR1 is MDHEN and CDR2 is SYDVKM. V lost 7 bases to trimming and J lost 3 bases, with 10 bases between them. The data were obtained in a study of T cells in Graves' hyperthyroidism and ophthalmopathy. TCR beta CDR3 region amplification was performed from RNA transcripts. Primed by the HTBI set, a first-round RT-PCR was run on the TCR CDR3. Using its own MiXCR run on the multiplex PCR reads, TCRdb lists one record per CDR3 protein. The table shows under 400,000 distinct CDR3 sequences, with about 12% occurring only once.

The TCR was taken from a woman aged 18-29 years with Graves' hyperthyroidism. This chain links TRBV28 with TRBJ1-6, with no clear D. Sequences were obtained from blood. This CDR3 is CASTGHNYNSPLHF. CDR3 coding DNA: TGTGCCAGCACTGGGCATAACTATAATTCACCCCTCCACTTT.